This TCR beta chain originates from a study of blood T cell repertoires in COVID-19. Assay: immunoSEQ multiplex PCR; the TCRdb copy retains only in-frame clones and omits some. This table holds hundreds of thousands of clones, approximately 90% found once. The germline gives CDR1 MNHNS, CDR2 SASEGT. This CDR3 region has 13 residues. V dropped 1 base and J dropped 4 bases, with 7 bases sitting between them. As to this clone: Different DNA sequences within this sample yield the same CDR3.

The TCR originated in a woman in her twenties or thirties with active or convalescent COVID-19. The V call is TRBV6-1, the J call TRBJ1-2; maybe TRBD1 (5 bases). Sequencing was performed on peripheral blood. Here the CDR3 reads CASSEGRGYGYTF. As DNA, the CDR3 is TGTGCCAGCAGTGAAGGGAGGGGCTATGGCTACACCTTC.